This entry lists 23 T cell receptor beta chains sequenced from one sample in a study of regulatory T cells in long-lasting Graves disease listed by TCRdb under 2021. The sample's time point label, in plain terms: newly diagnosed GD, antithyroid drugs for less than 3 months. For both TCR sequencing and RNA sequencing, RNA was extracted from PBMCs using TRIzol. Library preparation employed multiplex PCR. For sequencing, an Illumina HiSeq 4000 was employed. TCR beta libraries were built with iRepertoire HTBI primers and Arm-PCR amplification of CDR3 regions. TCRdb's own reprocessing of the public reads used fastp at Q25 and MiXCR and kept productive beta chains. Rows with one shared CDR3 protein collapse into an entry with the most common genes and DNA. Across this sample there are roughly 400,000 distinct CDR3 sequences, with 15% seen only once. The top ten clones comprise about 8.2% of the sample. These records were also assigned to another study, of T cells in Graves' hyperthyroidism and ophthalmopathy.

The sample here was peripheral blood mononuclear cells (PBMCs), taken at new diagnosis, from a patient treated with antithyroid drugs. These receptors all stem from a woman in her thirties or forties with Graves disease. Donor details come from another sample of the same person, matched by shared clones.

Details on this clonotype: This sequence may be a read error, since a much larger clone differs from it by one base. The DNA of the CDR3 is TGTGCCAGCAGCTTAAGCCAGGGATGGGATCAGCCCCAGCGTTTT. It yields the protein CASSLSQGWDQPQRF. This chain joins TRBV7-2 and TRBJ1-5, with D perhaps TRBD1 (5 bases). This CDR3 is built from 15 residues. From germline, CDR1 is SGHTA and CDR2 FQGNSA.

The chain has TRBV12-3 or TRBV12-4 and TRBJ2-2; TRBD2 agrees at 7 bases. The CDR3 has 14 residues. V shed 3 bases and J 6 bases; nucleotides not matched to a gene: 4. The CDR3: CASSLGGGAGELFF. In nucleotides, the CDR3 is TGTGCCAGCAGTTTGGGGGGGGGGGCCGGGGAGCTGTTTTTT.

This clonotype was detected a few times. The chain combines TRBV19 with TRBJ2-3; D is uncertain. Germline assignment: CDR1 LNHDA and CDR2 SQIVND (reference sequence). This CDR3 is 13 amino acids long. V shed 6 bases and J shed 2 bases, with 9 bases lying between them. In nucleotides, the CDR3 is TGTGCCAGTAGGGGCCCTCTCACAGATACGCAGTATTTT. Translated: CASRGPLTDTQYF.

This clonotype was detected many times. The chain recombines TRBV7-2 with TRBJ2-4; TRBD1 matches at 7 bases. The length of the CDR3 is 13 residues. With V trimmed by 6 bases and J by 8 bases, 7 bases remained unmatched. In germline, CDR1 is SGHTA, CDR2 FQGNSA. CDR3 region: CASRDGTDDIQYF. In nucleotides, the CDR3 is TGTGCCAGCAGGGATGGGACAGACGACATTCAGTACTTC.

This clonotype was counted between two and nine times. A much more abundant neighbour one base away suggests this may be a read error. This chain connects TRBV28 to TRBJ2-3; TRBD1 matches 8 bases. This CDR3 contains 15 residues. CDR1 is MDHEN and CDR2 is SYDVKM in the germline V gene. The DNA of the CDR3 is TGTGCCAGCAGTTCGGGGACAGGCGCCCGGGGGACCCGGTACTTC. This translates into CASSSGTGARGTRYF. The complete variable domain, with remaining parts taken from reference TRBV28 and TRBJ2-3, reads DVKVTQSSRYLVKRTGEKVFLECVQDMDHENMFWYRQDPGLGLRLIYFSYDVKMKEKGDIPEGYSVSREKKERFSLILESASTNQTSMYLCASSSGTGARGTRYFGPGTRLTVL.

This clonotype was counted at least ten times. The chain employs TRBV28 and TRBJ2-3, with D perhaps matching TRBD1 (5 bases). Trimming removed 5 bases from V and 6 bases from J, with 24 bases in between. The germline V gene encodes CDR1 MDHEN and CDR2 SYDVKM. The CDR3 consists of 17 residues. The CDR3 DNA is TGTGCCAGCAGTCCCGCGACAGCCCTGGGGTCACGGGATACGCAGTATTTT. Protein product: CASSPATALGSRDTQYF.

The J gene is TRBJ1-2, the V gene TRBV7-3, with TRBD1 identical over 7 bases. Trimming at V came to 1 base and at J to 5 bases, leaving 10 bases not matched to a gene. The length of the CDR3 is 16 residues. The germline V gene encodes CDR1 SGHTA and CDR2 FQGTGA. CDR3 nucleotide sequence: TGTGCCAGCAGCTTAAACCCCGGACAGGTGACATATGGCTACACCTTC. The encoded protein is CASSLNPGQVTYGYTF.

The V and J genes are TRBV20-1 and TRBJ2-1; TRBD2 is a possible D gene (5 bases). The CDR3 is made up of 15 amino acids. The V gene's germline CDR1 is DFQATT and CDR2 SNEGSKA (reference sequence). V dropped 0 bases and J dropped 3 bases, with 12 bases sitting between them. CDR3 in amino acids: CSARDERVYYNEQFF. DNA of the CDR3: TGCAGTGCTAGAGATGAGAGGGTCTACTACAATGAGCAGTTCTTC.

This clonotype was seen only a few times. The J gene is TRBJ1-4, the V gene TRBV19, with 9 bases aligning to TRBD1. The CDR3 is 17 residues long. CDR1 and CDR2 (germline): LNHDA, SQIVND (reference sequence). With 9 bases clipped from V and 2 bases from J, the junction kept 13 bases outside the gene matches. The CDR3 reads CASTSFGTGKTNEKLFF. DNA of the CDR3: TGTGCCAGCACCAGTTTTGGGACAGGGAAGACTAATGAAAAACTGTTTTTT.

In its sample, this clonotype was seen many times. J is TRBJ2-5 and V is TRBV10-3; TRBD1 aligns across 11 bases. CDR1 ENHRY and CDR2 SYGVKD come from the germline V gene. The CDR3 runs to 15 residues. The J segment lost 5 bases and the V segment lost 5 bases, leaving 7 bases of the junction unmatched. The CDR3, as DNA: TGTGCCATCAGTTCCGGGACAGGGGGTTTTGAGACCCAGTACTTC. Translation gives CAISSGTGGFETQYF.

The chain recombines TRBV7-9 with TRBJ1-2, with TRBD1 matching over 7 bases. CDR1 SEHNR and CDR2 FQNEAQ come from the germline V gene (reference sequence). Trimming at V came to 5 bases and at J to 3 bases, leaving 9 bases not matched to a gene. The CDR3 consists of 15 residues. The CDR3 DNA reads TGTGCCAGCAGCCGAAGTTCAGGGACAGACTATGGCTACACCTTC. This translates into CASSRSSGTDYGYTF.

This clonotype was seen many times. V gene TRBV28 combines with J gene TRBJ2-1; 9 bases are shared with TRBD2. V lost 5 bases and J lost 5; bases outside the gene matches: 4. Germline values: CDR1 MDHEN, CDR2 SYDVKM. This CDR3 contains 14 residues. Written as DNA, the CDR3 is TGTGCCAGCAGTACCTCTAGCGGGAACAATGAGCAGTTCTTC. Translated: CASSTSSGNNEQFF.

For the CDR3, the DNA is TGTGCCAGCAGTGAAGGGCCAGGGGAATTGAACATTCAGTACTTC. This translates into CASSEGPGELNIQYF. The chain recombines TRBV6-1 with TRBJ2-4; D is perhaps TRBD1 (6 bases). Germline V gives CDR1 MNHNS, CDR2 SASEGT. The CDR3 runs 15 residues. V was clipped by 1 base and J by 7 bases, with 14 bases between them.

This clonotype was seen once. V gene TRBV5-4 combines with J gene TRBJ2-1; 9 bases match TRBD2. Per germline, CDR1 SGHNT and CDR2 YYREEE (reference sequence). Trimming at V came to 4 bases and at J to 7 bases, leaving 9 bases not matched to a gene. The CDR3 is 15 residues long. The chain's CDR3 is CASSPFYSGRNEQFF. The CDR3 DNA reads TGTGCCAGCAGCCCATTCTATAGCGGGAGAAATGAGCAGTTCTTC.

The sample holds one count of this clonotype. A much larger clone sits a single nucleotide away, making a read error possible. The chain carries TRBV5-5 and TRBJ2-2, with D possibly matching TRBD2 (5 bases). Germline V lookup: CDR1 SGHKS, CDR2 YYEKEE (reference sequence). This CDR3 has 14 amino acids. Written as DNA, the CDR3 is TGTGCCAGCAGCTTGGTAGTTCAGTCCGGGAAGCTGTTTTTT. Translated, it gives CASSLVVQSGKLFF.

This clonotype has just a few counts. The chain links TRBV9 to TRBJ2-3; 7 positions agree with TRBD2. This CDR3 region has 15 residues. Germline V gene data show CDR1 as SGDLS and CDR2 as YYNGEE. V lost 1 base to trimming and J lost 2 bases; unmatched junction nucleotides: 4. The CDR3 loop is CASSVLAENTDTQYF. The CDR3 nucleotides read TGTGCCAGCAGCGTACTAGCGGAAAACACAGATACGCAGTATTTT. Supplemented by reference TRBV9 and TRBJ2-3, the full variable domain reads DSGVTQTPKHLITATGQRVTLRCSPRSGDLSVYWYQQSLDQGLQFLIQYYNGEERAKGNILERFSAQQFPDLHSELNLSSLELGDSALYFCASSVLAENTDTQYFGPGTRLTVL.

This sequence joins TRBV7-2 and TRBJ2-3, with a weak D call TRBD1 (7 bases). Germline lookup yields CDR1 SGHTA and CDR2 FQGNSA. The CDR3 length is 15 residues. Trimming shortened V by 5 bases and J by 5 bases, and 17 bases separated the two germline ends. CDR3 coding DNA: TGTGCCAGCAGCGACAGGTCAGGGGGGCAAGATACGCAGTATTTT. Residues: CASSDRSGGQDTQYF.

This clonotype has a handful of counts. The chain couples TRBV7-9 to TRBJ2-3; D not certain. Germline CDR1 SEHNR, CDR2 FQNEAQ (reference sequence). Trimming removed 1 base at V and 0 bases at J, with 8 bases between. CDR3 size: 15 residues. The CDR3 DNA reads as TGTGCCAGCAGCTTAGTACCGGGTAGCACAGATACGCAGTATTTT. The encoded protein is CASSLVPGSTDTQYF.

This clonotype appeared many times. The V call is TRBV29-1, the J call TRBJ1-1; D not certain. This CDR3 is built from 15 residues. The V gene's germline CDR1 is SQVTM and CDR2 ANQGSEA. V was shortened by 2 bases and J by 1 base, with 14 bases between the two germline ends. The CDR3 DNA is TGCAGCGTTGAAATAGTGGGCGCGGGGAACACTGAAGCTTTCTTT. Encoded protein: CSVEIVGAGNTEAFF.

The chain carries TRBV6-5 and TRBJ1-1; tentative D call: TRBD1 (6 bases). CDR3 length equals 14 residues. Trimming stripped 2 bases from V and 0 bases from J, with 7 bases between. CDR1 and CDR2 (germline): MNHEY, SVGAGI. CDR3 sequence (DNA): TGTGCCAGCAGTTACGGGACATTGAACACTGAAGCTTTCTTT. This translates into CASSYGTLNTEAFF.

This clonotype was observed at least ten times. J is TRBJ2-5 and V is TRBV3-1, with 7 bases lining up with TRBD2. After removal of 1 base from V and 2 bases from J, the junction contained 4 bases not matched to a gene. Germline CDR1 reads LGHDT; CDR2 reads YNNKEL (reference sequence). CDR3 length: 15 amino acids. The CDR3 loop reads CASSQAGGEQETQYF. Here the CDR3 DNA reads TGTGCCAGCAGCCAAGCGGGAGGAGAGCAAGAGACCCAGTACTTC.

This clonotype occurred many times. CDR3 sequence: CASSFVVASDTQYF. In DNA form, the CDR3 reads TGTGCCAGCAGTTTCGTCGTGGCCTCAGATACGCAGTATTTT. The genes are TRBV28 and TRBJ2-3; D remains unclear. The V gene's germline CDR1 is MDHEN and CDR2 SYDVKM. V was shortened by 3 bases and J by 4 bases, with 11 bases between the two germline ends. The CDR3 sequence is 14 residues long.

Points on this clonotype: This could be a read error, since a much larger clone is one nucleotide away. As DNA, the CDR3 is TGTGCCAGCAGTTTAGGTCAAGGGCCAGAGACCCAGTGCTTC. Protein sequence: CASSLGQGPETQCF. The chain carries TRBV12-3 or TRBV12-4 and TRBJ2-5; D is unresolved. The CDR3 runs 14 residues.